This passage covers 21 T cell receptor beta chains from one sample sequenced in a study of technical replicates of blood from several donors. Assay: immunoSEQ multiplex PCR; the TCRdb copy retains only in-frame clones and omits some. The data hold roughly 70,000 clones, with 80% to 95% observed a single time. Sequenced material: PBMCs. All receptors come from a human donor in good health. Some clones in this sample may be carry-over from other donors' samples.

This clone was observed a single time. The chain is built from TRBV19 and TRBJ1-6; weak D call: TRBD1 (6 bases). V was cut by 6 bases and J by 7 bases, with 16 bases left in between. Germline-derived CDR1 and CDR2 are LNHDA and SQIVND (reference sequence). The CDR3 has 15 amino acids. In DNA, the CDR3 is TGTGCCAGTAGATCACAGGGAGCTGAAAATTCACCCCTCCACTTT. Translated: CASRSQGAENSPLHF. Looking up the rest from reference TRBV19 and TRBJ1-6 gives the full variable domain: DGGITQSPKYLFRKEGQNVTLSCEQNLNHDAMYWYRQDPGQGLRLIYYSQIVNDFQKGDIAEGYSVSREKKESFPLTVTSAQKNPTAFYLCASRSQGAENSPLHFGNGTRLTVT.

This chain links TRBV7-8 with TRBJ2-5; D possibly corresponds to TRBD1 (6 bases). Trimming removed 2 bases at V and 3 bases at J, with 10 bases between. From germline, CDR1 is SGHVS and CDR2 FQNEAQ. The CDR3 extends over 14 amino acids. The CDR3 protein is CASSLFWTEETQYF. The CDR3 DNA follows: TGTGCCAGCAGCTTATTTTGGACAGAAGAGACCCAGTACTTC.

The table lists this clone with a few counts. J is TRBJ1-3 and V is TRBV4-1; 7 bases are shared with TRBD1. CDR1 and CDR2 (germline): MGHRA, YSYEKL. The J segment lost 0 bases and the V segment lost 4 bases, leaving 9 bases of the junction unmatched. This CDR3 comprises 17 residues. This CDR3 is CASSPQTDRNSGNTIYF. In DNA, the CDR3 is TGCGCCAGCAGCCCTCAAACGGACAGGAACTCTGGAAACACCATATATTTT.

The chain combines TRBV5-1 with TRBJ1-5; 7 bases are a match to TRBD1. Trimming removed 4 bases from V and 6 bases from J; junction bases left unmatched: 7. Germline CDR1 is SGHRS and CDR2 is YFSETQ. This CDR3 is 14 amino acids long. In DNA form, the CDR3 reads TGCGCCAGCAGCATGGGGACAGAGGGTCAGCCCCAGCATTTT. Translating it yields CASSMGTEGQPQHF.

The CDR3 region is CASSRATFTYEQYF. In DNA, the CDR3 is TGCGCCAGCAGCCGCGCGACTTTTACCTACGAGCAGTACTTC. The rearrangement uses TRBV4-3 and TRBJ2-7; unclear D gene. The ends were cut back, 4 bases at V and 2 bases at J, with 12 bases in the middle. Germline CDR1 is LGHNA and CDR2 is YSLEER. The CDR3 covers 14 residues.

The chain uses TRBV15 and TRBJ1-6; D perhaps matches TRBD1 (5 bases). This CDR3 has 16 amino acids. The V end lost 3 bases, the J end lost 7 bases, and 16 bases lay between the germline ends. Germline CDR1 reads LNHNV; CDR2 reads YYDKDF (reference sequence). CDR3 in amino acids: CATSRAREVRNSPLHF. The DNA for the CDR3 is TGTGCCACCAGCAGGGCCAGGGAGGTACGGAATTCACCCCTCCACTTT.

J is TRBJ1-2 and V is TRBV7-3, with 7 bases fitting TRBD1. The CDR3 runs to 14 residues. The germline CDR1 and CDR2 sequences are SGHTA and FQGTGA. The trim removed 6 bases at V and 3 bases at J, leaving 7 bases unmatched. The CDR3 nucleotides are TGTGCCAGCAGGTCAGGGGGTGGTGACTATGGCTACACCTTC. This codes for CASRSGGGDYGYTF.

The V and J genes are TRBV7-2 and TRBJ1-6; no reliable D call. The V and J ends lost 5 bases and 0 bases respectively, with 17 bases between them. CDR1 is SGHTA, CDR2 FQGNSA, per germline. The CDR3 extends over 18 amino acids. Written as DNA, the CDR3 is TGTGCCAGCAGCGCCCACCGGACGGGGAGCTCCTATAATTCACCCCTCCACTTT. Its translation: CASSAHRTGSSYNSPLHF.

This rearrangement joins TRBV13 to TRBJ2-5; 11 bases map to TRBD2. The CDR3 has 17 residues. In germline, CDR1 is PRHDT, CDR2 FYEKMQ (reference sequence). V dropped 5 bases and J dropped 3; count of bases not matched to a gene: 11. The CDR3 region is CASSPGLAENYEETQYF. DNA for the CDR3: TGTGCCAGCAGCCCGGGACTAGCGGAGAACTACGAAGAGACCCAGTACTTC.

The V and J genes are TRBV7-2 and TRBJ2-2; D ambiguous. The germline V and J ends were trimmed by 5 bases and 4 bases, with 8 bases remaining between them. Germline CDR1 is SGHTA and CDR2 is FQGNSA. This CDR3 comprises 13 residues. The CDR3 DNA follows: TGTGCCAGCAGCCCCCCGGGCACCGGGGAGCTGTTTTTT. Its protein product is CASSPPGTGELFF.

This CDR3 is CASSFSLSGSPLHF. The CDR3 DNA sequence: TGTGCCAGCAGTTTTAGCCTGAGTGGCTCACCCCTCCACTTT. This sequence joins TRBV27 and TRBJ1-6; D is undetermined. CDR1 is MNHEY and CDR2 is SMNVEV in the germline V gene (reference sequence). The CDR3 contains 14 residues. Trimming removed 3 bases at V and 10 bases at J, with 13 bases between.

Here the CDR3 reads CATLDSNEKLFF. The CDR3 DNA follows: TGTGCCACCTTGGACAGCAATGAAAAACTGTTTTTT. The V and J genes are TRBV6-1 and TRBJ1-4; a possible D gene is TRBD1 (6 bases). Trimming pared 10 bases from V and 5 bases from J, leaving 11 bases between. The CDR3 runs to 12 residues. Germline CDR1 reads MNHNS; CDR2 reads SASEGT.

The chain combines TRBV4-3 with TRBJ2-5, with 8 bases identical to TRBD1. Germline CDR1 and CDR2: LGHNA and YSLEER. The CDR3 loop spans 16 amino acids. J was trimmed by 2 bases and V by 2 bases; bases with no gene match: 7. The CDR3 sequence is CASSQRTGYPQETQYF. CDR3 DNA sequence: TGCGCCAGCAGCCAACGGACAGGGTATCCACAAGAGACCCAGTACTTC.

This clone was recorded once. The rearrangement uses TRBV7-3 and TRBJ2-5; a weak D match, TRBD2 (6 bases). Trimming left V 5 bases short and J 7 bases short, with 17 bases between. The CDR3 length is 14 residues. In germline, CDR1 is SGHTA, CDR2 FQGTGA. In DNA, the CDR3 is TGTGCCAGCAGCCCAGGACCCATGGAGGGGACCCAGTACTTC. The encoded protein is CASSPGPMEGTQYF.

The chain has TRBV19 and TRBJ2-3, with TRBD2 matching 8 bases. CDR3 size: 15 residues. Trimming removed 1 base from V and 2 bases from J; junction bases left unmatched: 2. Germline V gene sequence: CDR1 LNHDA, CDR2 SQIVND (reference sequence). The CDR3 spells CASSIASGFTDTQYF. The CDR3 bases are TGTGCCAGTAGTATAGCTAGCGGGTTCACAGATACGCAGTATTTT.

This chain links TRBV9 with TRBJ2-3, with 10 positions matching TRBD1. This CDR3 comprises 18 residues. J was trimmed by 3 bases and V by 1 base; bases with no gene match: 11. Germline V gene lookup returns CDR1 SGDLS and CDR2 YYNGEE. The CDR3 reads CASSVPRFGQGGTDTQYF. The CDR3 DNA reads TGTGCCAGCAGCGTACCGAGGTTTGGACAGGGGGGAACAGATACGCAGTATTTT.

The chain combines TRBV6-4 with TRBJ1-2; D is perhaps TRBD1 (5 bases). The CDR3 is 13 residues long. Germline CDR1 is MRHNA and CDR2 is SNTAGT. V was shortened by 0 bases and J by 6 bases, with 8 bases between the two germline ends. Here the CDR3 reads CASSDSTGDGYTF. CDR3 nucleotide sequence: TGTGCCAGCAGTGACTCGACGGGGGATGGCTACACCTTC.

The rearrangement uses TRBV10-3 and TRBJ2-7, with D tentatively TRBD1 (7 bases). V lost 6 bases, J lost 4 bases, and 19 bases lay in between. The CDR3 length is 15 residues. Looked up from germline, CDR1 is ENHRY and CDR2 is SYGVKD. The CDR3 nucleotides are TGTGCCATCAGGCCGGTGGAGGGGGCGTCATACGAGCAGTACTTC. Translating it yields CAIRPVEGASYEQYF.

The CDR3 reads CASSLGPPGLADYEQYF. The CDR3 nucleotides read TGTGCCAGCAGCTTAGGCCCCCCAGGACTAGCAGATTACGAGCAGTACTTC. V is TRBV13 and J is TRBJ2-7; 8 bases line up with TRBD2. Trimming cost V 0 bases and J 4 bases; bases outside gene matches: 11. Germline CDR1 reads PRHDT; CDR2 reads FYEKMQ (reference sequence). The CDR3 spans 17 residues.

The V gene is TRBV4-3, the J gene TRBJ1-2, with D maybe TRBD1 (6 bases). Germline loops: CDR1 LGHNA, CDR2 YSLEER. This CDR3 has 15 amino acids. V lost 5 bases to trimming and J lost 5 bases, with 18 bases between them. In DNA form, the CDR3 reads TGCGCCAGCAGCGTACAGGGAGACACATTGTATGGCTACACCTTC. Its translation is CASSVQGDTLYGYTF.

The V and J genes are TRBV5-4 and TRBJ2-6; TRBD1 might be the D (5 bases). This CDR3 has 16 residues. CDR1 and CDR2 (germline): SGHNT, YYREEE (reference sequence). The V end lost 4 bases, the J end lost 0 bases, and 11 bases lay between the germline ends. CDR3 in amino acids: CASSHGRDSGANVLTF. Written as DNA, the CDR3 is TGTGCCAGCAGCCACGGCAGGGACTCTGGGGCCAACGTCCTGACTTTC.